This note documents a single TCR beta chain sequence. All patients were treatment-naive before thyroid surgery. These data originate in a study of metastatic and nonmetastatic thyroid tumors. From the PCR reads, TCRdb re-called clones with MiXCR. The sample has 8,500 to 13,000 clones; 28% are singletons. This CDR3 has 16 residues. Trimming removed 6 bases from V and 3 bases from J, with 21 bases in between. CDR1 MNHEY and CDR2 SVGEGT come from the germline V gene. The gene calls are TRBV6-2 or TRBV6-3 and TRBJ2-7; D ambiguous. This clonotype was obtained from a male donor with papillary thyroid cancer or a benign thyroid nodule (not recorded which). Some clones in this sample may be carry-over from other donors' samples. The sequenced sample consisted of tumor tissue. Here the CDR3 reads CASREPYINWGYEQYF. The CDR3 DNA reads as TGTGCCAGCAGGGAGCCCTACATTAACTGGGGCTACGAGCAGTACTTC.